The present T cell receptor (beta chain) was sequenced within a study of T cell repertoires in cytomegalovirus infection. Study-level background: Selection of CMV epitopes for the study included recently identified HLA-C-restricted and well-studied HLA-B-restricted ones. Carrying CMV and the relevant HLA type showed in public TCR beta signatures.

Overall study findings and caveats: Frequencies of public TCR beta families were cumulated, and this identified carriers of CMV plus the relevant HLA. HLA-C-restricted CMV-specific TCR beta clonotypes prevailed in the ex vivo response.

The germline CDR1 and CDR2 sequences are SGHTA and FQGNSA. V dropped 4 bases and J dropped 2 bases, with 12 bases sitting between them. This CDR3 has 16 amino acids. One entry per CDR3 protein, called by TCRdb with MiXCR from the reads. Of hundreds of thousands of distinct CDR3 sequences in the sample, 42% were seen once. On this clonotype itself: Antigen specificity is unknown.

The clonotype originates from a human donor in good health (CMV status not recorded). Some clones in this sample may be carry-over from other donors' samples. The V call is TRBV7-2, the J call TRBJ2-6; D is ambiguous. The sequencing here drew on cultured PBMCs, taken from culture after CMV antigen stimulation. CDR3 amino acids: CASSSQVGTGANVLTF. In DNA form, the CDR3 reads TGTGCCAGCAGCTCCCAGGTGGGAACTGGGGCCAACGTCCTGACTTTC.